Included here is one T cell receptor (beta chain) sequence, with context. The antigen remains unidentified. These data come from a study of cytomegalovirus exposure and HLA in healthy donors. Broader study findings: The authors later found HLA-associated TCR beta chains more clonally expanded than equally common others. Fewer N-insertions (relative to the roughly 660-donor mean) were reportedly seen in an Asian-associated ancestry cluster in a later analysis. Per a prior analysis, the majority of TCR beta V segments were productive roughly 90% or roughly 30% of the time. It was confirmed in vitro that a few of the CMV-associated chains were specific for CMV antigens.

The study ran its PCR with 60 Vbeta and 13 Jbeta primers. This table comes from immunoSEQ multiplex PCR, and its TCRdb copy is limited to in-frame clones, with some not included. The sample shows 75,000 to 90,000 clones, 85% of them seen only once. The receptor was isolated from a man aged 35-49 years in good health and CMV-seropositive. Input material: PBMCs.

DNA for the CDR3: TGTGCCAGCAGTGATACAGGACTAGCGGGGGGTTCCGGGGAGCTGTTTTTT. Translation gives CASSDTGLAGGSGELFF. V and J are TRBV25-1 and TRBJ2-2; 14 bases line up with TRBD2. After removal of 3 bases from V and 6 bases from J, the junction contained 6 bases not matched to a gene. Germline-derived CDR1 and CDR2 are MGHDK and SYGVNS. The CDR3 spans 17 residues.